This TCR beta chain was captured by sequencing in a study of blood T cells in healthy people across ages. This clonotype has just a few counts. A second 7 to 11 cycle PCR used barcoded and J-beta primers. TCRdb passed the 5' RACE reads through MiXCR, listing each CDR3 protein once. The sample has approximately 730,000 distinct CDR3 sequences, 50% to 65% seen once; the top ten hold about 42%. V dropped 4 bases and J dropped 7 bases, with 14 bases sitting between them. CDR3 size: 13 residues. Germline loops: CDR1 SGHRS, CDR2 YFSETQ. The genes are TRBV5-1 and TRBJ1-2; no firm D call. The material sequenced was blood. The receptor comes from a man aged 80 or over in good health. The CDR3 region has the DNA TGCGCCAGCAGCACGGGCTCAACAACTGGCTACACCTTC. This gives the protein CASSTGSTTGYTF. Together with reference TRBV5-1 and TRBJ1-2, the CDR3 gives the full variable domain: KAGVTQTPRYLIKTRGQQVTLSCSPISGHRSVSWYQQTPGQGLQFLFEYFSETQRNKGNFPGRFSGRQFSNSRSEMNVSTLELGDSALYLCASSTGSTTGYTFGSGTRLTVV.